Below, one T cell receptor (beta chain) is given with its context. After removal of 1 base from V and 3 bases from J, the junction contained 6 bases not matched to a gene. This CDR3 is built from 17 residues. The germline V gene has CDR1 SGHVS and CDR2 FNYEAQ. The data stem from a study of blood T cells in healthy people across ages. Looking at the study overall: Template switching captured about one barcoded beta molecule per two T cells.

The second PCR ran roughly 6 to 11 cycles with a sample-barcoded 5' primer and J-beta primers. TCRdb analysed the 5' RACE reads with MiXCR anew, one entry per CDR3 protein. The table has about a million distinct CDR3 sequences, around two fifths seen once. This sequence originates from a young man in good health. This chain connects TRBV7-6 to TRBJ2-1; TRBD2 aligns across 10 bases. Sequences were obtained from blood. As DNA, the CDR3 is TGTGCCAGCAGCTTAGGGGCTAGCGGGGGAGTCTACAATGAGCAGTTCTTC. Its translation: CASSLGASGGVYNEQFF. The whole variable domain, remainder taken from reference TRBV7-6 and TRBJ2-1, is GAGVSQSPRYKVTKRGQDVALRCDPISGHVSLYWYRQALGQGPEFLTYFNYEAQQDKSGLPNDRFSAERPEGSISTLTIQRTEQRDSAMYRCASSLGASGGVYNEQFFGPGTRLTVL.